These T cell receptor beta chains were read from a single sample in a study of PD-1 blockade in classical Hodgkin lymphoma. Assay used: immunoSEQ multiplex PCR; TCRdb lists only in-frame clones, some missing. The sample has 1,500 to 2,000 clones, around 86% seen once; the top ten hold 1.5%. This material consisted of CD4+ T cells from blood, taken at baseline. Every receptor here comes from a human donor with classical Hodgkin lymphoma. CDR3s include the opening cysteine and the closing phenylalanine or tryptophan. The D gene is left open where the match is weak. The size field is filled for only some rows; it gives once, few, many or a size class.

d_gene: -
v_gene: TRBV6-1
j_gene: TRBJ1-2
abundance: -
CDR3aa: CASSESFGGEGYGYTF
CDR3nt: TGTGCCAGCAGTGAATCCTTCGGGGGAGAGGGCTATGGCTACACCTTC

d_gene: -
v_gene: TRBV2
j_gene: TRBJ2-7
abundance: -
CDR3aa: CASSPGAGGFRYEQYF
CDR3nt: TGTGCCAGCAGTCCGGGGGCAGGGGGATTTAGATACGAGCAGTACTTC

d_gene: -
v_gene: TRBV13
j_gene: TRBJ2-7
abundance: -
CDR3aa: CASSKGPYSYEQYF
CDR3nt: TGTGCCAGCAGCAAGGGGCCCTACTCCTACGAGCAGTACTTC

d_gene: TRBD1
v_gene: TRBV7-3
j_gene: TRBJ1-3
abundance: -
CDR3aa: CASSKQGIGNTIYF
CDR3nt: TGTGCCAGCAGCAAACAGGGGATTGGAAACACCATATATTTT

d_gene: -
v_gene: TRBV19
j_gene: TRBJ1-5
abundance: -
CDR3aa: CASIRDIYSNQPQHF
CDR3nt: TGTGCCAGTATCCGGGACATATATAGCAATCAGCCCCAGCATTTT

d_gene: -
v_gene: TRBV4-1
j_gene: TRBJ2-7
abundance: -
CDR3aa: CASSQGIAAEVYEQYF
CDR3nt: TGCGCCAGCAGCCAGGGTATAGCCGCAGAGGTCTACGAGCAGTACTTC

d_gene: -
v_gene: TRBV25-1
j_gene: TRBJ2-1
abundance: -
CDR3aa: CAPHRGEGGEQFF
CDR3nt: TGTGCCCCCCACCGGGGAGAGGGGGGTGAGCAGTTCTTC

d_gene: TRBD1
v_gene: TRBV10-3
j_gene: TRBJ2-7
abundance: -
CDR3aa: CAISESDRASHEQYF
CDR3nt: TGTGCCATCAGTGAGTCCGACAGGGCCTCGCACGAGCAGTACTTC

d_gene: TRBD2
v_gene: TRBV6-4
j_gene: TRBJ2-1
abundance: -
CDR3aa: CASSDIAGPHIEQFF
CDR3nt: TGTGCCAGCAGTGACATAGCGGGGCCCCACATTGAGCAGTTCTTC

d_gene: -
v_gene: TRBV13
j_gene: TRBJ1-6
abundance: few
CDR3aa: CASSYDSLGNSPLHF
CDR3nt: TGTGCCAGCAGCTACGACAGTTTGGGGAATTCACCCCTCCACTTT

d_gene: -
v_gene: TRBV5-1
j_gene: TRBJ1-2
abundance: -
CDR3aa: CASSLTETNYGYTF
CDR3nt: TGCGCCAGCAGCTTGACAGAAACTAACTATGGCTACACCTTC

d_gene: TRBD2
v_gene: TRBV18
j_gene: TRBJ2-1
abundance: -
CDR3aa: CASSGLAGVYNEQFF
CDR3nt: TGTGCCAGTTCCGGACTAGCGGGAGTATACAATGAGCAGTTCTTC

d_gene: -
v_gene: TRBV18
j_gene: TRBJ1-2
abundance: few
CDR3aa: CASSPGRGNYGYTF
CDR3nt: TGTGCCAGCTCACCAGGCAGGGGAAACTATGGCTACACCTTC

d_gene: TRBD1
v_gene: TRBV19
j_gene: TRBJ2-7
abundance: -
CDR3aa: CASSIDAGDRVDYEQYF
CDR3nt: TGTGCCAGTAGTATAGATGCGGGTGACAGGGTGGACTACGAGCAGTACTTC

d_gene: TRBD1
v_gene: TRBV6-6
j_gene: TRBJ1-4
abundance: -
CDR3aa: CASTDREFEKLFF
CDR3nt: TGTGCCAGCACCGACAGGGAATTTGAAAAACTGTTTTTT

d_gene: -
v_gene: TRBV6-5
j_gene: TRBJ2-2
abundance: few
CDR3aa: CASSSGWNTGELFF
CDR3nt: TGTGCCAGCAGTTCCGGGTGGAACACCGGGGAGCTGTTTTTT

d_gene: TRBD2
v_gene: TRBV4-2
j_gene: TRBJ2-3
abundance: -
CDR3aa: CASSQDGVLAADTQYF
CDR3nt: TGTGCCAGCAGCCAGGATGGGGTTCTAGCGGCAGATACGCAGTATTTT

d_gene: TRBD2
v_gene: TRBV10-3
j_gene: TRBJ2-1
abundance: -
CDR3aa: CAISIGLSGIWNEQFF
CDR3nt: TGTGCCATCAGTATAGGACTCAGCGGGATTTGGAATGAGCAGTTCTTC

d_gene: -
v_gene: TRBV2
j_gene: TRBJ2-2
abundance: -
CDR3aa: CASSWEDTGELFF
CDR3nt: TGTGCCAGCAGTTGGGAGGACACCGGGGAGCTGTTTTTT

d_gene: -
v_gene: TRBV7-2
j_gene: TRBJ2-7
abundance: -
CDR3aa: CASSLRVGRYEQYF
CDR3nt: TGTGCCAGCAGCCTTAGGGTGGGGCGCTACGAGCAGTACTTC

d_gene: -
v_gene: TRBV5-1
j_gene: TRBJ1-2
abundance: -
CDR3aa: CASSLDDYGYTF
CDR3nt: TGCGCCAGCAGCTTGGACGATTATGGCTACACCTTC

d_gene: TRBD2
v_gene: TRBV2
j_gene: TRBJ2-7
abundance: -
CDR3aa: CASSGTSGSYEQYF
CDR3nt: TGTGCCAGCAGTGGGACTAGCGGCTCCTACGAGCAGTACTTC

d_gene: -
v_gene: TRBV11-2
j_gene: TRBJ2-1
abundance: -
CDR3aa: CASSSLARGAIRNYNEQFF
CDR3nt: TGTGCCAGCAGTTCCCTAGCGAGGGGGGCCATTAGGAACTACAATGAGCAGTTCTTC

d_gene: TRBD1
v_gene: TRBV7-6
j_gene: TRBJ1-5
abundance: -
CDR3aa: CASSFKGALGNQPQHF
CDR3nt: TGTGCCAGCAGCTTTAAGGGGGCACTTGGCAATCAGCCCCAGCATTTT

d_gene: -
v_gene: TRBV5-1
j_gene: TRBJ2-7
abundance: -
CDR3aa: CASSAGRSSYEQYF
CDR3nt: TGCGCCAGCAGCGCGGGGCGAAGCTCCTACGAGCAGTACTTC

d_gene: TRBD1
v_gene: TRBV11-1
j_gene: TRBJ2-1
abundance: -
CDR3aa: CASSLARGQGDYNEQFF
CDR3nt: TGTGCCAGCAGCTTAGCGCGAGGACAGGGTGACTACAATGAGCAGTTCTTC

d_gene: TRBD1
v_gene: TRBV30
j_gene: TRBJ1-5
abundance: -
CDR3aa: CAWATGGGQPQHF
CDR3nt: TGTGCCTGGGCAACAGGGGGCGGGCAGCCCCAGCATTTT

d_gene: TRBD1
v_gene: TRBV5-5
j_gene: TRBJ2-7
abundance: -
CDR3aa: CASSLGQGSYEQYF
CDR3nt: TGTGCCAGCAGCTTGGGACAGGGCTCTTACGAGCAGTACTTC

d_gene: -
v_gene: TRBV30
j_gene: TRBJ1-2
abundance: -
CDR3aa: CAWSVRGAPNYGYTF
CDR3nt: TGTGCCTGGAGTGTAAGGGGGGCTCCTAACTATGGCTACACCTTC

d_gene: -
v_gene: TRBV2
j_gene: TRBJ2-2
abundance: -
CDR3aa: CASSLRDQPTGELFF
CDR3nt: TGTGCCAGCAGTCTTAGGGACCAACCGACCGGGGAGCTGTTTTTT

d_gene: -
v_gene: TRBV2
j_gene: TRBJ2-7
abundance: -
CDR3aa: CASSWTYFKQYF
CDR3nt: TGTGCCAGCAGTTGGACCTACTTTAAGCAGTACTTC

d_gene: -
v_gene: TRBV7-9
j_gene: TRBJ1-2
abundance: few
CDR3aa: CASSGEVLGGYTF
CDR3nt: TGTGCAAGTTCAGGGGAGGTCCTGGGTGGCTACACCTTC

d_gene: -
v_gene: TRBV30
j_gene: TRBJ1-3
abundance: -
CDR3aa: CAWSVGKASGNTIYF
CDR3nt: TGTGCCTGGAGTGTCGGGAAGGCCTCTGGAAACACCATATATTTT

d_gene: -
v_gene: TRBV7-1
j_gene: TRBJ1-1
abundance: -
CDR3aa: CASSTRGTEAFF
CDR3nt: TGTGCCAGCAGCACCAGGGGTACTGAAGCTTTCTTT

d_gene: -
v_gene: TRBV9
j_gene: TRBJ1-4
abundance: -
CDR3aa: CASSVLASNEKLFF
CDR3nt: TGTGCCAGCAGCGTCTTAGCCAGTAATGAAAAACTGTTTTTT

d_gene: -
v_gene: TRBV2
j_gene: TRBJ2-1
abundance: -
CDR3aa: CASSVVATYNEQFF
CDR3nt: TGTGCCAGCAGTGTTGTAGCGACCTACAATGAGCAGTTCTTC

d_gene: TRBD1
v_gene: TRBV9
j_gene: TRBJ1-2
abundance: few
CDR3aa: CASSVGSRTGKNGYTF
CDR3nt: TGTGCCAGCAGCGTAGGTTCTAGGACAGGGAAAAATGGCTACACCTTC

d_gene: TRBD1
v_gene: TRBV6-5
j_gene: TRBJ2-5
abundance: -
CDR3aa: CASSYYATTGDETQYF
CDR3nt: TGTGCCAGCAGTTACTACGCTACAACAGGGGACGAGACCCAGTACTTC

d_gene: -
v_gene: TRBV18
j_gene: TRBJ2-3
abundance: once
CDR3aa: CASLEAAASTDTQYF
CDR3nt: TGTGCCAGCTTGGAAGCGGCCGCTAGCACAGATACGCAGTATTTT

d_gene: -
v_gene: TRBV18
j_gene: TRBJ2-7
abundance: -
CDR3aa: CASSPLPGTYEQYF
CDR3nt: TGTGCCAGCTCACCACTTCCAGGGACCTACGAGCAGTACTTC

d_gene: TRBD1
v_gene: TRBV7-2
j_gene: TRBJ1-2
abundance: -
CDR3aa: CASSLASTGVSYGYTF
CDR3nt: TGTGCCAGCAGCTTAGCTAGTACAGGGGTGAGCTATGGCTACACCTTC

d_gene: -
v_gene: TRBV5-1
j_gene: TRBJ2-3
abundance: -
CDR3aa: CASSQGAGGTDTQYF
CDR3nt: TGCGCCAGCAGTCAGGGGGCGGGGGGCACAGATACGCAGTATTTT

d_gene: -
v_gene: TRBV4-1
j_gene: TRBJ1-2
abundance: -
CDR3aa: CASSQADNRDYGYTF
CDR3nt: TGCGCCAGCAGCCAAGCAGATAATCGGGACTATGGCTACACCTTC

d_gene: -
v_gene: TRBV29-1
j_gene: TRBJ2-3
abundance: -
CDR3aa: CSVGPERGYTQYF
CDR3nt: TGCAGCGTTGGCCCCGAGAGGGGCTATACGCAGTATTTT